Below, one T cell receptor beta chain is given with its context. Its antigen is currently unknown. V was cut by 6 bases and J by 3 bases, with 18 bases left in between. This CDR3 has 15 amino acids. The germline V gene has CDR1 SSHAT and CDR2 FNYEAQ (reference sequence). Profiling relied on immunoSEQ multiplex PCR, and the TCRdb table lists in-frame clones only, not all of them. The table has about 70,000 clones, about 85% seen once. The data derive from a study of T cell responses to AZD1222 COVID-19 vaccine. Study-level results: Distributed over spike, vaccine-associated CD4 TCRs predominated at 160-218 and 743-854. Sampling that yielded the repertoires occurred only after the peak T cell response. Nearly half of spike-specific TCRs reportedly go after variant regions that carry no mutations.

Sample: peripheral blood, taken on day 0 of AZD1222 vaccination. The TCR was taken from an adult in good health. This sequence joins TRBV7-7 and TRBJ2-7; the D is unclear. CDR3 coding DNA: TGTGCCAGCAGTTACCGACTGGAGCCGCTCTACGAGCAGTACTTC. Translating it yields CASSYRLEPLYEQYF.